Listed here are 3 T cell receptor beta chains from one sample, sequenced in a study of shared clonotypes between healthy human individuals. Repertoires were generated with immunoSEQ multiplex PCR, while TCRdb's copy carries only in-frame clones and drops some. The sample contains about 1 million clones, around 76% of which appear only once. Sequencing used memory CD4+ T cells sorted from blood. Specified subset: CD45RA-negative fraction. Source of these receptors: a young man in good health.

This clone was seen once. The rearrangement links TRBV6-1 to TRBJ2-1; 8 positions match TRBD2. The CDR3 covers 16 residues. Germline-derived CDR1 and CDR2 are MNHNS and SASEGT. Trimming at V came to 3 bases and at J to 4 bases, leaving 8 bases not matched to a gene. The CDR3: CASSDTLAGPYNEQFF. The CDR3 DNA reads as TGTGCCAGCAGTGATACGCTAGCGGGTCCGTACAATGAGCAGTTCTTC.

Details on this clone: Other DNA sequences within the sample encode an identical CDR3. The CDR3 spells CASRGGANEKLFF. CDR3 coding DNA: TGTGCCAGCAGAGGGGGAGCTAATGAAAAACTGTTTTTT. The chain uses TRBV9 and TRBJ1-4; D may be TRBD1 (6 bases). The germline V and J ends were trimmed by 5 bases and 3 bases, with 8 bases remaining between them. The V gene's germline CDR1 is SGDLS and CDR2 YYNGEE. The CDR3 spans 13 residues.

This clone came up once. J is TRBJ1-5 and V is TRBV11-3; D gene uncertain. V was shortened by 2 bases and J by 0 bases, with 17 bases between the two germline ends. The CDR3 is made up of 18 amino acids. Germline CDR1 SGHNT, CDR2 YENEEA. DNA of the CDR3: TGTGCCAGCAGCTTACCAATATTGGAGAGAATTAGCAATCAGCCCCAGCATTTT. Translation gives CASSLPILERISNQPQHF.